This entry lists 17 T cell receptor beta chains sequenced from one sample in a study of Ad26.COV2.S vaccination and SARS-CoV-2 variants. Treatment reported: roughly 18 received Ad26.COV2.S at low or high dose, single or two shots; roughly five received placebo; per-sample allocation not given. The study sampled participants on day 63 after the first vaccine or placebo injection. Here immunoSEQ multiplex PCR was the method, and the copy in TCRdb shows in-frame clones only, minus some. The sample includes almost 400,000 clones, 70% to 90% seen only once; the top ten take 1.9%. Source: peripheral blood, taken in a trial of Ad26.COV2.S vaccine versus placebo. The source is a person aged 18-60 years who received the Ad26.COV2.S COVID-19 vaccine or a placebo.

This clone has a single count. J is TRBJ2-7 and V is TRBV5-1; D unresolved. The CDR3 runs to 14 residues. Looked up from germline, CDR1 is SGHRS and CDR2 is YFSETQ. V was shortened by 2 bases and J by 3 bases, with 12 bases between the two germline ends. The CDR3 loop is CASSFDRANYEQYF. As DNA, the CDR3 is TGCGCCAGCAGCTTCGACCGCGCCAACTACGAGCAGTACTTC.

The gene calls are TRBV13 and TRBJ2-2, with TRBD2 matching over 7 bases. This CDR3 comprises 15 residues. Germline CDR1 reads PRHDT; CDR2 reads FYEKMQ (reference sequence). J lost 6 bases, V lost 5 bases, and 9 bases had no gene match. CDR3 amino acids: CASSPRTSFAGELFF. CDR3 nucleotide sequence: TGTGCCAGCAGCCCGAGGACTAGTTTCGCCGGGGAGCTGTTTTTT.

In its sample, this clone was seen once. The V and J genes are TRBV7-9 and TRBJ2-7; 10 bases are a match to TRBD2. Germline lookup yields CDR1 SEHNR and CDR2 FQNEAQ (reference sequence). Trimming took 5 bases from V and 4 from J; bases not matched to a gene: 5. The CDR3 has 14 residues. Here the CDR3 reads CASSPSGRDYEQYF. CDR3 nucleotides: TGTGCCAGCAGCCCTAGCGGGAGAGATTACGAGCAGTACTTC.

The V call is TRBV19, the J call TRBJ1-2, with 9 bases that match TRBD1. Per the germline V gene, CDR1 is LNHDA and CDR2 is SQIVND (reference sequence). The trim removed 2 bases at V and 2 bases at J, leaving 3 bases unmatched. The length of the CDR3 is 15 residues. The CDR3 region is CASSIRGQGNYGYTF. CDR3 sequence (DNA): TGTGCCAGTAGTATACGAGGACAGGGGAACTATGGCTACACCTTC.

The chain couples TRBV11-2 to TRBJ2-3, with unresolved D. The CDR3 runs 12 residues. Germline values: CDR1 SGHAT, CDR2 FQNNGV. V was shortened by 4 bases and J by 0 bases, with 2 bases between the two germline ends. The DNA of the CDR3 is TGTGCCAGCAGCTGGAGCACAGATACGCAGTATTTT. Translation: CASSWSTDTQYF.

The gene calls are TRBV11-3 and TRBJ2-1; the match to TRBD2 covers 10 bases. V shed 3 bases and J 7 bases; nucleotides not matched to a gene: 9. CDR3 size: 16 residues. From germline, CDR1 is SGHNT and CDR2 YENEEA. As DNA, the CDR3 is TGTGCCAGCAGCTTCCAAGCGGGAGGGCTGGCTAATGAGCAGTTCTTC. Encoded protein: CASSFQAGGLANEQFF.

The chain recombines TRBV6-5 with TRBJ1-1; TRBD1 is a possible D gene (5 bases). Germline CDR1 is MNHEY and CDR2 is SVGAGI. Trimming took 2 bases from V and 0 from J, leaving 13 bases between them. CDR3 length: 16 amino acids. The CDR3 nucleotides are TGTGCCAGCAGTTACGATTCTGGGGGGATGAACACTGAAGCTTTCTTT. Protein: CASSYDSGGMNTEAFF.

V gene TRBV15 combines with J gene TRBJ2-5; D call uncertain. The CDR3 covers 17 residues. In germline, CDR1 is LNHNV, CDR2 YYDKDF (reference sequence). The V end was cut by 1 base, the J end by 1 base, with 16 bases between. CDR3: CATSRAFEEVRQETQYF. In DNA, the CDR3 is TGTGCCACCAGCAGAGCTTTCGAAGAGGTTCGCCAAGAGACCCAGTACTTC. The complete variable domain, with remaining parts taken from reference TRBV15 and TRBJ2-5, reads DAMVIQNPRYQVTQFGKPVTLSCSQTLNHNVMYWYQQKSSQAPKLLFHYYDKDFNNEADTPDNFQSRRPNTSFCFLDIRSPGLGDTAMYLCATSRAFEEVRQETQYFGPGTRLLVL.

This chain uses TRBV7-9 with TRBJ1-4; tentative D call: TRBD1 (6 bases). Trimming stripped 5 bases from V and 7 bases from J, with 14 bases between. Germline assignment: CDR1 SEHNR and CDR2 FQNEAQ (reference sequence). This CDR3 is built from 14 residues. Written as DNA, the CDR3 is TGTGCCAGCAGCCTCTCCGGGACACTTGAAAAACTGTTTTTT. It yields the protein CASSLSGTLEKLFF. Supplemented by reference TRBV7-9 and TRBJ1-4, the full variable domain reads DTGVSQNPRHKITKRGQNVTFRCDPISEHNRLYWYRQTLGQGPEFLTYFQNEAQLEKSRLLSDRFSAERPKGSFSTLEIQRTEQGDSAMYLCASSLSGTLEKLFFGSGTQLSVL.

The rearrangement uses TRBV19 and TRBJ1-3; D not certain. The germline V gene encodes CDR1 LNHDA and CDR2 SQIVND (reference sequence). Trimming took 6 bases from V and 0 from J, leaving 9 bases between them. The CDR3 sequence is 14 residues long. CDR3 amino acids: CASRRVDSGNTIYF. CDR3 DNA sequence: TGTGCCAGTAGACGTGTTGACTCTGGAAACACCATATATTTT.

The chain links TRBV5-1 to TRBJ2-5; D is possibly TRBD1 (5 bases). The CDR3 length is 14 residues. Germline V lookup: CDR1 SGHRS, CDR2 YFSETQ. The germline V and J ends were trimmed by 5 bases and 3 bases, with 14 bases remaining between them. CDR3 bases: TGCGCCAGCAGTCGGATGTCAGGGAAAGAGACCCAGTACTTC. The encoded protein is CASSRMSGKETQYF.

This chain uses TRBV5-1 with TRBJ2-4; a possible D gene is TRBD1 (5 bases). V lost 4 bases, J lost 3 bases, and 11 bases lay in between. This CDR3 region has 14 residues. CDR1 and CDR2 (germline): SGHRS, YFSETQ. The CDR3 here is CASSPDTGKNIQYF. In DNA form, the CDR3 reads TGCGCCAGCAGCCCGGACACGGGCAAAAACATTCAGTACTTC.

Points on this clone: One end of the junction does not line up with germline, which may come from a read error. J is TRBJ2-5 and V is TRBV12-3 or TRBV12-4; maybe TRBD2 (6 bases). This CDR3 spans 12 amino acids. In DNA, the CDR3 is TGTGCCAGCAGTTTAAGCTTGTCGGGAGTCCACTTC. This sequence encodes CASSLSLSGVHF.

For this clone: Other DNA sequences in the same sample also yield this CDR3. The V and J genes are TRBV18 and TRBJ2-7; D could derive from TRBD1 or TRBD2 (5 bases each). The V gene's germline CDR1 is KGHSH and CDR2 LQKENI. The CDR3 contains 14 residues. V gave up 2 bases and J gave up 0 bases, with 8 bases separating them. The CDR3 sequence is CASSPGGSSYEQYF. CDR3 DNA: TGTGCCAGCTCACCAGGGGGAAGCTCCTACGAGCAGTACTTC.

The chain joins TRBV5-8 to TRBJ2-3, with D perhaps matching TRBD1 (6 bases). V shed 4 bases and J shed 4 bases, with 19 bases lying between them. Germline V gene data show CDR1 as SGHTS and CDR2 as YDEGEE. The CDR3 spans 16 residues. CDR3 region: CASSLGAGVGADTQYF. The CDR3 DNA is TGTGCCAGCAGCCTGGGGGCAGGGGTGGGGGCAGATACGCAGTATTTT.

In its sample, this clone was seen once. The gene calls are TRBV24-1 and TRBJ2-4; weak D call: TRBD1 (7 bases). CDR3 size: 14 residues. The V and J ends lost 8 bases and 1 base respectively, with 11 bases between them. Germline CDR1 reads KGHDR; CDR2 reads SFDVKD. The CDR3 DNA reads TGTGCCACCATCCCAGGGGGGGCCAAAAACATTCAGTACTTC. Translating gives CATIPGGAKNIQYF.

This chain connects TRBV5-1 to TRBJ2-7; maybe TRBD1 (6 bases). The CDR3 totals 15 residues. Germline assignment: CDR1 SGHRS and CDR2 YFSETQ. V was cut by 2 bases and J by 0 bases, with 12 bases left in between. The CDR3 DNA is TGCGCCAGCAGCTTCGGACAGCAAGTCTCCTACGAGCAGTACTTC. Translation: CASSFGQQVSYEQYF.